This T cell receptor beta chain was sequenced in a study of blood T cells in healthy people across ages. Study-wide background: Every two T cells gave about one barcoded beta molecule via template switching.

Drawing of peripheral blood yielded about 9.7 milliliters from each donor. In the case of this clonotype: Its antigen is unknown.

Study observations and caveats: Whereas aged donors had fewer naive CD4+ cells, long-lived donors had more of them and higher diversity.

Trimming pared 8 bases from V and 5 bases from J, leaving 15 bases between. Germline loops: CDR1 SNHLY, CDR2 FYNNEI. This CDR3 is built from 13 residues. The second PCR ran about 7 to 12 cycles with a sample-barcoded 5' primer and J-beta primers. TCRdb re-derived calls from the 5' RACE reads in MiXCR, one entry per CDR3 protein. Found here are some 1.7 million distinct CDR3 sequences, about 30% of them singletons; the top ten hold 7.7%. The chain carries TRBV2 and TRBJ2-5; D may match TRBD1 or TRBD2 (5 bases each). The TCR was taken from a woman in her 30s in good health. Input material: blood. The CDR3 bases are TGTGCCAGCGGGGCAGGGAGAGAGGAGACCCAGTACTTC. Translation gives CASGAGREETQYF.